These 3 T cell receptor beta chains originate from one sample sequenced in a study of beta chain features in type 1 diabetes. Study conclusions and caveats: TCRB CDR3s were moderately but significantly shorter in Type 1 diabetes patients in all four CD4+ subsets.

cDNA synthesis used the whole RNA isolate, giving expressed TCRB sequences. Using immunoSEQ multiplex PCR, the repertoire was profiled, and TCRdb retains in-frame clones only, with some absent. The data show some 330,000 clones, roughly 12% seen once. Their specific antigens are unknown. Source material: naive CD4+ T cells from blood. Every receptor here comes from a woman in her late teens or twenties with type 1 diabetes.

The chain couples TRBV9 to TRBJ1-2; maybe TRBD1 (5 bases). CDR1 is SGDLS, CDR2 YYNGEE, per germline. This CDR3 is 13 amino acids long. V gave up 4 bases and J gave up 8 bases, with 15 bases separating them. CDR3 protein: CASSPGPGGGYTF. CDR3 in DNA: TGTGCCAGCAGCCCCGGACCCGGGGGGGGCTACACCTTC.

This clone has a handful of counts. The chain joins TRBV28 to TRBJ2-1; no clear D. The CDR3 is made up of 12 amino acids. Germline V CDR1 and CDR2: MDHEN, SYDVKM. V was shortened by 2 bases and J by 7 bases, with 6 bases between the two germline ends. In nucleotides, the CDR3 is TGTGCCAGCAGTTTAAGCGCAAATGAGCAGTTCTTC. It yields the protein CASSLSANEQFF.

A note on this clone: Distinct nucleotide sequences in the sample also encode this CDR3. The chain carries TRBV5-1 and TRBJ2-7; D perhaps matches TRBD2 (6 bases). V lost 0 bases and J lost 6, with 10 bases in between. Germline lookup yields CDR1 SGHRS and CDR2 YFSETQ. The CDR3 consists of 13 residues. The CDR3 spells CASSLGQGGEQYF. CDR3 nucleotide sequence: TGCGCCAGCAGCTTGGGGCAGGGAGGCGAGCAGTACTTC.